A single sample gave rise to the 20 T cell receptor beta chains below, sequenced in a study of T cell clonality in common variable immunodeficiency. Profiling relied on immunoSEQ multiplex PCR, and the TCRdb table lists in-frame clones only, not all of them. Altogether under 40,000 clones were found in the sample, and no singletons occur. Sequenced: peripheral blood mononuclear cells. These TCRs come from a person aged 18-69 years in good health.

This clone came up many times. The read is 3 residues too short to cover the CDR3 end, so that end is filled in from the germline J gene. The genes are TRBV7-6 and TRBJ1-3, with TRBD1 matching over 7 bases. The CDR3 has 15 amino acids. The trim removed 5 bases at V and 0 bases at J, leaving 4 bases unmatched. Germline CDR1 and CDR2: SGHVS and FNYEAQ. The CDR3 bases that were read are TGTGCCAGCAGCAACCGGGACAGCTCTGGAAACACC. Translation gives CASSNRDSSGNT. In full, the CDR3 reads CASSNRDSSGNTIYF.

Note on this clone: From the germline J gene comes the end of the CDR3, since the read stops 3 residues before it. The genes are TRBV2 and TRBJ2-5, with D tentatively TRBD1 (6 bases). The CDR3 is 14 amino acids. Germline V lookup: CDR1 SNHLY, CDR2 FYNNEI. V dropped 5 bases and J dropped 2 bases, with 12 bases sitting between them. CDR3 DNA (partial): TGTGCCAGCAGTTTTACAGGGCGACAAGAGACC. Its translation: CASSFTGRQET. The full-length CDR3 reads as CASSFTGRQETQYF.

This clone was recorded at least ten times. CDR3 in amino acids: CASSVSGRSYNEQFF. Incomplete CDR3 DNA: TGTGCCAGCAGCGTAAGCGGGAGGTCGTACAATGAG. The J gene is TRBJ2-1, the V gene TRBV9; 9 positions match TRBD2. Read coverage stops 3 residues before the CDR3 terminus; the germline J gene supplies the remainder. The CDR3 sequence is 15 residues long. Trimming took 1 base from V and 4 from J; bases not matched to a gene: 3. The germline V gene encodes CDR1 SGDLS and CDR2 YYNGEE.

This clone was seen more than once but under ten times. The junction does not match germline at one end; this may be a read error. The missing CDR3 end, 3 residues past where the read stops, is filled in from the germline J gene. The rearrangement uses TRBV7-6 and TRBJ2-1; 10 positions agree with TRBD1. The CDR3 loop spans 16 amino acids. From germline, CDR1 is SGHVS and CDR2 FNYEAQ. The CDR3 DNA, read in part, is TGTACCAGCAGCACAAGTCGGGACAGGGGCTACAATGAG. It yields the protein CTSSTSRDRGYNE. The whole CDR3 region reads CTSSTSRDRGYNEQFF.

This clone showed up many times. CDR3 bases read: TGTGCCAGCAGTTACTTATTCTCTAGCGGGAAGGGAGAGACC. It translates to CASSYLFSSGKGET. The full CDR3 protein reads CASSYLFSSGKGETQYF. The chain is built from TRBV6-2 or TRBV6-3 and TRBJ2-5, with 9 bases matching TRBD2. The CDR3 extends 3 residues past the end of the read, so its final part is completed from the germline J gene. The CDR3 covers 17 residues. Germline CDR1 reads MNHEY; CDR2 reads SVGEGT. The junction had 10 bases not matched to a gene; V was cut back by 1 base and J by 4 bases.

This clone was found many times. The CDR3 end falls 3 residues outside the read, so it is completed with the germline J gene. The genes are TRBV7-3 and TRBJ1-1; TRBD1 agrees at 10 bases. The V segment lost 5 bases and the J segment 5 bases; nucleotides outside the gene matches: 8. CDR1 and CDR2 from the germline V gene are SGHTA and FQGTGA. This CDR3 is built from 15 residues. The DNA read from the CDR3 is TGTGCCAGCAGCCCGTCGGGACAGGGGAGGACTGAA. Translating gives CASSPSGQGRTE. The CDR3 as a whole reads CASSPSGQGRTEAFF.

This clone appeared many times. The sequenced fragment ends 3 residues before the CDR3 boundary, so the rest is inferred from the germline J gene. The rearrangement uses TRBV18 and TRBJ1-1, with 11 nucleotides matching TRBD1. CDR1 and CDR2 from the germline V gene are KGHSH and LQKENI. The CDR3 loop spans 16 amino acids. V dropped 4 bases and J dropped 5; count of bases not matched to a gene: 9. The sequenced CDR3 bases are TGTGCCAGCTCACTCGGACAGGGGGCGAAGGAGACTGAA. This encodes CASSLGQGAKETE. The whole CDR3 sequence is CASSLGQGAKETEAFF.

This clone was counted at least ten times. The read ends 3 residues before the CDR3 terminus; that terminus is restored from the germline J gene. The V gene is TRBV20-1, the J gene TRBJ1-5; D is ambiguous. CDR3 length equals 14 residues. V lost 6 bases and J lost 1, with 13 bases in between. From germline, CDR1 is DFQATT and CDR2 SNEGSKA (reference sequence). The CDR3 bases that were read are TGCAGTGCCGCTTGGGCAGGCAGCAATCAGCCC. Its translation is CSAAWAGSNQP. The whole CDR3 is CSAAWAGSNQPQHF.

This clone counts as medium-sized. The read finishes 3 residues shy of the CDR3 end, and the germline J gene is used to complete it. The chain joins TRBV12-3 or TRBV12-4 to TRBJ1-2; D gene unclear. The CDR3 length is 15 residues. V gave up 4 bases and J gave up 1 base, with 13 bases separating them. CDR3 bases read: TGTGCCAGCAGTTCCGTGGGCAGGATTAACTATGGC. Encoded protein: CASSSVGRINYG. In full, the CDR3 is CASSSVGRINYGYTF.

At least ten counts were recorded for this clone. The read is 3 residues too short to cover the CDR3 end, so that end is filled in from the germline J gene. The V gene is TRBV19, the J gene TRBJ2-5; 8 nucleotides agree with TRBD1. Germline V gives CDR1 LNHDA, CDR2 SQIVND (reference sequence). The trim removed 6 bases at V and 5 bases at J, leaving 5 bases unmatched. The CDR3 consists of 13 residues. CDR3 DNA (partial): TGTGCCAGTAGGAGAACAGGGGGGGAGACC. The encoded protein is CASRRTGGET. From start to end, the CDR3 is CASRRTGGETQYF.

This clone showed up many times. The CDR3 end falls 3 residues outside the read, so it is completed with the germline J gene. This rearrangement joins TRBV7-6 to TRBJ1-6; tentative D call: TRBD1 (5 bases). The CDR3 is 15 residues long. V lost 1 base and J 7 bases, leaving 11 bases between the germline ends. Germline CDR1 is SGHVS and CDR2 is FNYEAQ. The DNA read from the CDR3 is TGTGCCAGCAGCTTAGTATTGCAGGGAAATTCACCC. This sequence encodes CASSLVLQGNSP. The full CDR3 is CASSLVLQGNSPLHF.

In this sample, this clone turned up many times. The CDR3 is CASGPKHGSTDTQYF. The CDR3 bases that were read are TGTGCCAGCGGCCCCAAACACGGGAGCACAGATACG. V is TRBV12-3 or TRBV12-4 and J is TRBJ2-3; unclear D gene. From the germline J gene comes the end of the CDR3, since the read stops 3 residues before it. V lost 8 bases to trimming and J lost 0 bases, with 15 bases between them. CDR3 length: 15 residues.

At least ten counts were recorded for this clone. With the read ending 3 residues before the CDR3 end, the germline J gene is used to fill in that end. The chain couples TRBV7-4 to TRBJ2-3, with D possibly TRBD1 on 6 matching bases. Germline CDR1 reads SGHVT; CDR2 reads SQSDAQ. With 5 bases removed from V and 2 bases from J, the gap between germline ends came to 17 bases. CDR3 length: 16 residues. The CDR3 loop reads CASSAMNRALTDTQYF. The sequenced CDR3 bases are TGTGCCAGCAGCGCAATGAACAGGGCCCTCACAGATACG.

This clone has at least ten counts. The read stops 3 residues short of the end of the CDR3; the missing end is completed from the germline J gene. The chain couples TRBV19 to TRBJ2-1; 7 nucleotides line up with TRBD1. The CDR3 extends over 14 amino acids. Losses at the gene ends were 5 bases for V and 4 bases for J; bases not matched to a gene: 5. The V gene's germline CDR1 is LNHDA and CDR2 SQIVND (reference sequence). CDR3 protein: CASSPPGQYNEQFF. The CDR3 bases that were read are TGTGCCAGTAGTCCCCCGGGACAGTACAATGAG.

This clone was detected ten times or more. Read data end 3 residues before the CDR3 end; the end is taken from the germline J gene. The chain uses TRBV14 and TRBJ1-2; 7 positions match TRBD1. CDR3 size: 13 residues. Germline CDR1 reads SGHDN; CDR2 reads FVKESK. V shed 4 bases, J shed 6 bases, and the junction held 5 bases outside the gene matches. CDR3 loop: CASSPRQGDGYTF. The CDR3 bases that were read are TGTGCCAGCAGCCCCAGACAGGGCGATGGC.

This clone was counted ten times or more. The read ends 3 residues early relative to the CDR3; the germline J gene fills the gap. The genes are TRBV4-2 and TRBJ2-7; TRBD1 aligns across 7 bases. This CDR3 is built from 15 residues. Unmatched junction bases numbered 8, after V lost 1 base and J lost 5 bases. CDR1 is LGHNA, CDR2 YNFKEQ, per germline. Partial CDR3 DNA: TGTGCCAGCAGCCAAGGGCGAGGGGGCAAGGACGAG. The encoded protein is CASSQGRGGKDE. The whole CDR3 region reads CASSQGRGGKDEQYF.

Ten or more counts support this clone. The read ends 3 residues early relative to the CDR3; the germline J gene fills the gap. The rearrangement uses TRBV20-1 and TRBJ2-5; D might be TRBD2 (5 bases). The CDR3 is made up of 14 amino acids. V lost 5 bases to trimming and J lost 2 bases, with 15 bases between them. Germline values: CDR1 DFQATT, CDR2 SNEGSKA (reference sequence). The CDR3 DNA, read in part, is TGCAGTGCTCCCCGGAGGCAGGTACAAGAGACC. This gives the protein CSAPRRQVQET. The whole CDR3 protein reads CSAPRRQVQETQYF.

This clone was counted many times. The read halts 3 residues ahead of the CDR3 end, with the missing end drawn from the germline J gene. The chain has TRBV3-1 (or the pseudogene TRBV3-2) and TRBJ2-7; TRBD1 aligns across 11 bases. V lost 4 bases and J lost 0; bases outside the gene matches: 8. The CDR3 has 17 amino acids. The germline V gene has CDR1 LGHDT and CDR2 YNNKEL (reference sequence). CDR3 sequence: CASSRTSGTGGSYEQYF. Partial CDR3 DNA: TGTGCCAGCAGCCGGACAAGCGGGACAGGGGGCTCCTACGAG.

This clone has a count of ten or more. The read stops 3 residues short of the end of the CDR3; the missing end is completed from the germline J gene. This chain links TRBV5-4 with TRBJ2-1, with 11 bases lining up with TRBD1. Germline CDR1 reads SGHNT; CDR2 reads YYREEE (reference sequence). The CDR3 length is 15 residues. Unmatched junction bases numbered 5, after V lost 0 bases and J lost 9 bases. The CDR3 here is CASSLGSGTGGEQFF. CDR3 DNA (partial): TGTGCCAGCAGCTTGGGATCCGGGACAGGGGGTGAG. The full variable domain, with the rest looked up from reference TRBV5-4 and TRBJ2-1, is ETGVTQSPTHLIKTRGQQVTLRCSSQSGHNTVSWYQQALGQGPQFIFQYYREEENGRGNFPPRFSGLQFPNYSSELNVNALELDDSALYLCASSLGSGTGGEQFFGPGTRLTVL.

This clone was observed many times. The CDR3 bases that were read are TGTGCCAGCAGCCCCCTAATCGACAGGGGAGGAAACACC. Protein: CASSPLIDRGGNT. The entire CDR3 is CASSPLIDRGGNTIYF. The chain couples TRBV7-6 to TRBJ1-3; 8 positions agree with TRBD1. The CDR3 end is not reached by the read, which stops 3 residues before it; the germline J gene fills it in. J gave up 4 bases and V 5 bases, and 10 bases lay outside the gene matches. Germline loops: CDR1 SGHVS, CDR2 FNYEAQ. The CDR3 consists of 16 residues.